Below, 9 T cell receptor beta chains from the same sample are listed, as sequenced in a study of response to subunit inactivated influenza vaccine. One entry per CDR3 protein results from TCRdb running MiXCR on the RT-PCR reads. The table lists about 700,000 distinct CDR3 sequences, around 15% of them singletons. This specimen consisted of PBMCs from blood, obtained roughly 15 days before vaccination. The receptor source for this set is a man aged 50 or older who received an inactivated influenza vaccine.

This sequence joins TRBV5-1 and TRBJ1-1; D unresolved. V was clipped by 4 bases and J by 5 bases, with 21 bases between them. The length of the CDR3 is 16 residues. Germline V gene sequence: CDR1 SGHRS, CDR2 YFSETQ. CDR3 sequence reads: CASSEGMGGRFTEAFF. In DNA form, the CDR3 reads TGCGCCAGCAGCGAGGGAATGGGCGGGCGGTTTACTGAAGCTTTCTTT.

The chain links TRBV5-1 to TRBJ1-4, with D possibly being TRBD1 (5 bases). V was shortened by 4 bases and J by 5 bases, with 12 bases between the two germline ends. The CDR3 covers 14 residues. Per germline, CDR1 SGHRS and CDR2 YFSETQ. The CDR3 loop is CASSEGGENEKLFF. The CDR3 region has the DNA TGCGCCAGCAGCGAGGGAGGGGAGAATGAAAAACTGTTTTTT. Full variable domain (remainder filled in from reference TRBV5-1 and TRBJ1-4): KAGVTQTPRYLIKTRGQQVTLSCSPISGHRSVSWYQQTPGQGLQFLFEYFSETQRNKGNFPGRFSGRQFSNSRSEMNVSTLELGDSALYLCASSEGGENEKLFFGSGTQLSVL.

In its sample, this clonotype was seen a few times. The genes are TRBV4-2 and TRBJ2-2; D uncertain. V was clipped by 8 bases and J by 0 bases, with 10 bases between them. Germline CDR1 reads LGHNA; CDR2 reads YNFKEQ. The CDR3 loop spans 14 amino acids. The chain's CDR3 is CASGGRSNTGELFF. CDR3 coding DNA: TGTGCCAGCGGCGGACGGTCGAACACCGGGGAGCTGTTTTTT.

About this clonotype itself: The conserved phenylalanine or tryptophan normally closing the CDR3 is absent here, so this likely arose from a read error. The limits of the CDR3 on the DNA are not certain, so only TCRdb's listed CDR3 is given. The V gene is TRBV29-1, the J gene TRBJ1-1; no DNA check was done on the table's D call, TRBD1. Germline V CDR1 and CDR2: SQVTM, ANQGSEA. From its first to its last residue, the CDR3 has 11 amino acids. CDR3 protein: CSVDLTGGGIY.

This clonotype occurred many times. The chain combines TRBV5-1 with TRBJ2-6; 7 bases agree with TRBD1. V dropped 9 bases and J dropped 0; count of bases not matched to a gene: 9. From germline, CDR1 is SGHRS and CDR2 YFSETQ. This CDR3 region has 16 residues. CDR3 nucleotide sequence: TGCGCCACCTCCGTGGGACAGTCCTCTGGGGCCAACGTCCTGACTTTC. As protein: CATSVGQSSGANVLTF.

This clonotype was counted ten times or more. The rearrangement joins TRBV7-2 to TRBJ2-1, with D perhaps TRBD1 (5 bases). The V and J ends lost 3 bases and 11 bases respectively, with 11 bases between them. Per the germline V gene, CDR1 is SGHTA and CDR2 is FQGNSA. This CDR3 has 12 residues. The DNA for the CDR3 is TGTGCCAGCAGCTTCCTGACAGCTCAGCAGTTCTTC. It specifies CASSFLTAQQFF.

The genes are TRBV4-2 and TRBJ2-5, with D tentatively TRBD1 or TRBD2 (5 bases each). CDR1 is LGHNA, CDR2 YNFKEQ, per germline. Between the trimmed V and J ends, which lost 4 bases and 4 bases, there was a span of 19 bases. The length of the CDR3 is 16 residues. The CDR3 is CASSLTGTGPSETQYF. CDR3 DNA sequence: TGTGCCAGCAGCCTAACCGGGACCGGCCCCTCAGAGACCCAGTACTTC.

The CDR3 nucleotides are TGTGCCAGCAGTTTATCTTGGGTAGAGAACACCGGGGAGCTGTTTTTT. Its protein is CASSLSWVENTGELFF. The rearrangement uses TRBV27 and TRBJ2-2; D unresolved. Germline CDR1 reads MNHEY; CDR2 reads SMNVEV (reference sequence). Trimming removed 0 bases from V and 1 base from J, with 9 bases in between. CDR3 length: 16 amino acids.

This clonotype was observed at least ten times. The rearrangement joins TRBV4-3 to TRBJ1-6; 7 bases are shared with TRBD1. J was trimmed by 6 bases and V by 5 bases; bases with no gene match: 7. This CDR3 comprises 15 residues. CDR1 and CDR2 (germline): LGHNA, YSLEER. Written as DNA, the CDR3 is TGCGCCAGCAGCGAGGGACAGCGACTTAATTCACCCCTCCACTTT. Encoded protein: CASSEGQRLNSPLHF.